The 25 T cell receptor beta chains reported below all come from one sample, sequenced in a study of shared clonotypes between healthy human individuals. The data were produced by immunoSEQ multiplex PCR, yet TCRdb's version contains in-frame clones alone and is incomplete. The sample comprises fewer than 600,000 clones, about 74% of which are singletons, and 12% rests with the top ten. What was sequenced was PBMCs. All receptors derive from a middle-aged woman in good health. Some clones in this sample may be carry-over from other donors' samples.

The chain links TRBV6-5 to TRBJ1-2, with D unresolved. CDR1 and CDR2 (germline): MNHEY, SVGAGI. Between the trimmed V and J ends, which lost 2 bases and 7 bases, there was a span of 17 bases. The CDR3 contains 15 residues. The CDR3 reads CASSYTGTAHFGYTF. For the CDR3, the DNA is TGTGCCAGCAGTTACACGGGCACAGCCCACTTTGGCTACACCTTC.

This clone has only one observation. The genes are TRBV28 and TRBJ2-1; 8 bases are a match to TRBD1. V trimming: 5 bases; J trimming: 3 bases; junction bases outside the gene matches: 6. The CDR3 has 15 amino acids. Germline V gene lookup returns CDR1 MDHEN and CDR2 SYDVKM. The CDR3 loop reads CASSPGGSFYNEQFF. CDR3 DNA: TGTGCCAGCAGTCCAGGGGGCTCCTTCTACAATGAGCAGTTCTTC. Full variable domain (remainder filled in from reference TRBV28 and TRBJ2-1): DVKVTQSSRYLVKRTGEKVFLECVQDMDHENMFWYRQDPGLGLRLIYFSYDVKMKEKGDIPEGYSVSREKKERFSLILESASTNQTSMYLCASSPGGSFYNEQFFGPGTRLTVL.

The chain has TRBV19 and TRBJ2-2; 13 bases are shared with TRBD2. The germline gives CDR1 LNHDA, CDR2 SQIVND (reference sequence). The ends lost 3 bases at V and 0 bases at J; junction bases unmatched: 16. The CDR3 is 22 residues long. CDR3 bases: TGTGCCAGTAGTATGCGCCGGGGACTAGCGGGAAGGGGGGTTCCGAACACCGGGGAGCTGTTTTTT. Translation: CASSMRRGLAGRGVPNTGELFF.

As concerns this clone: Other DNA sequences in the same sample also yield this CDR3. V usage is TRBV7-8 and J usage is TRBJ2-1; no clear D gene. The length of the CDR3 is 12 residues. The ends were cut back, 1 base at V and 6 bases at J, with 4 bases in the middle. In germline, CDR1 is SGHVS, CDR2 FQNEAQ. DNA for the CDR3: TGTGCCAGCAGCTTAGGGACCAATGAGCAGTTCTTC. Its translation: CASSLGTNEQFF.

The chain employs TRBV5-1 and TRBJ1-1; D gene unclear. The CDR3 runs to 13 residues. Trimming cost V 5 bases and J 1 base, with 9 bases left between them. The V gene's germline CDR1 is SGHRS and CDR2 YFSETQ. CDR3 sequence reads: CASRADTNTEAFF. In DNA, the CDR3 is TGCGCCAGCAGGGCTGACACGAACACTGAAGCTTTCTTT.

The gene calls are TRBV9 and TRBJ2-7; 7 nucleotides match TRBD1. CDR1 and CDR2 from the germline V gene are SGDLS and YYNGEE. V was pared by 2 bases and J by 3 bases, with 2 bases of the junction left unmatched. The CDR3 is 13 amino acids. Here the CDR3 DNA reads TGTGCCAGCAGCGTGGGACAGTACTACGAGCAGTACTTC. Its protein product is CASSVGQYYEQYF.

The CDR3 loop is CASSLFAGTGGETQYF. CDR3 DNA sequence: TGTGCCAGCAGCTTATTCGCCGGGACAGGGGGGGAGACCCAGTACTTC. The chain carries TRBV7-2 and TRBJ2-5, with 11 bases lining up with TRBD1. The trim removed 2 bases at V and 5 bases at J, leaving 7 bases unmatched. The germline V gene encodes CDR1 SGHTA and CDR2 FQGNSA. This CDR3 spans 16 amino acids.

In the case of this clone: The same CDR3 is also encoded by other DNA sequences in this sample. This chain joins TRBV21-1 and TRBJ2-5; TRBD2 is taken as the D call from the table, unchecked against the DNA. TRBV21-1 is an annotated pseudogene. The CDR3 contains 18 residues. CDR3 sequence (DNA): TGTGCCAGCAGCAAAGTGGGTTATTGGCTGGCGGGAGAAGAGACCCAGTACTTC. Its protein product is CASSKVGYWLAGEETQYF.

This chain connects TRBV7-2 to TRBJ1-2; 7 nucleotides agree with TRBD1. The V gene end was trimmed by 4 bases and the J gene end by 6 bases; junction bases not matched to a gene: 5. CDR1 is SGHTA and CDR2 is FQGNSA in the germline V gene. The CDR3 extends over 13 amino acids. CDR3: CASSSLTGDGYTF. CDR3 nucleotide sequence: TGTGCCAGCAGCTCGCTAACAGGGGATGGCTACACCTTC.

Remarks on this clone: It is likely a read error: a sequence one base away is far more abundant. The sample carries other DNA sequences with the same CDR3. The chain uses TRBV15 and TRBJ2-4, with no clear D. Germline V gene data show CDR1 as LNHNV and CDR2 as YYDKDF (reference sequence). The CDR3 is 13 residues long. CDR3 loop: CATSRVGQNIQYF. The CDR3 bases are TGCGCCACCAGCAGAGTAGGGCAGAACATTCAGTACTTC.

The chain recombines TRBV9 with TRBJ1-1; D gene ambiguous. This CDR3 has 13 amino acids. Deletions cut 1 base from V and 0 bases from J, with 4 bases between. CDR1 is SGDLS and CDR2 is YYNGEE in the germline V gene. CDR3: CASSVRVNTEAFF. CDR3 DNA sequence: TGTGCCAGCAGCGTAAGGGTGAACACTGAAGCTTTCTTT. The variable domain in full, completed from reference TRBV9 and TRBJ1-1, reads DSGVTQTPKHLITATGQRVTLRCSPRSGDLSVYWYQQSLDQGLQFLIQYYNGEERAKGNILERFSAQQFPDLHSELNLSSLELGDSALYFCASSVRVNTEAFFGQGTRLTVV.

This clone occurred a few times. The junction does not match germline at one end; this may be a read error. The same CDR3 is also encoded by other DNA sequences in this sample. The CDR3 DNA sequence: TGCAGCGCTGTGGGGGGCGCGTGGGGACAGTTGATTTTT. It yields the protein CSAVGGAWGQLIF. The rearrangement links TRBV29-1 to TRBJ1-4; 7 bases match TRBD1. Germline CDR1 SQVTM, CDR2 ANQGSEA. The CDR3 is 13 residues long.

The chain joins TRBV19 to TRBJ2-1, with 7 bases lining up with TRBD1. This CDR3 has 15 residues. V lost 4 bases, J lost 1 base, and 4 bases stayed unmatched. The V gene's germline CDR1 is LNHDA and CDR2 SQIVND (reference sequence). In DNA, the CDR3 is TGTGCCAGTAGTACAGACAGGGCTTCCTACAATGAGCAGTTCTTC. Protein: CASSTDRASYNEQFF.

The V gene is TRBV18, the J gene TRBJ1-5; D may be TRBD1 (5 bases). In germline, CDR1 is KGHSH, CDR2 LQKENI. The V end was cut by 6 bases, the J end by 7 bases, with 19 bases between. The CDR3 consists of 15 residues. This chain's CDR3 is CASSLRGSAIQPQHF. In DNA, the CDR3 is TGTGCCAGCTCCCTCCGGGGGAGCGCAATCCAGCCCCAGCATTTT.

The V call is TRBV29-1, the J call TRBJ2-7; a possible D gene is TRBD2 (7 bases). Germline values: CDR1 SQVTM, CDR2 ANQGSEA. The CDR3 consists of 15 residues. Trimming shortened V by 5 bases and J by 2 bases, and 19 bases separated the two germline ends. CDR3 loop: CSVPRGGGRTYEQYF. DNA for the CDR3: TGCAGCGTTCCCCGAGGGGGAGGGCGAACCTACGAGCAGTACTTC.

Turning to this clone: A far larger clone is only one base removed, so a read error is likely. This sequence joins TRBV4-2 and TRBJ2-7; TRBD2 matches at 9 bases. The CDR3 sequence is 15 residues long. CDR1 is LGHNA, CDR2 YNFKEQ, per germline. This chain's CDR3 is CASGQVAGVNYEQYF. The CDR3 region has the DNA TGTGCCAGCGGCCAAGTAGCGGGAGTGAACTACGAGCAGTACTTC.

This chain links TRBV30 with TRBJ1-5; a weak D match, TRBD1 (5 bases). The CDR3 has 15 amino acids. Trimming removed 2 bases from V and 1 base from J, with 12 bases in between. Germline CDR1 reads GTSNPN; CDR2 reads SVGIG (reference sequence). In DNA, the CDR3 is TGTGCCTGGAGTAGTGGGGGAAGGAGCAATCAGCCCCAGCATTTT. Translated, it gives CAWSSGGRSNQPQHF.

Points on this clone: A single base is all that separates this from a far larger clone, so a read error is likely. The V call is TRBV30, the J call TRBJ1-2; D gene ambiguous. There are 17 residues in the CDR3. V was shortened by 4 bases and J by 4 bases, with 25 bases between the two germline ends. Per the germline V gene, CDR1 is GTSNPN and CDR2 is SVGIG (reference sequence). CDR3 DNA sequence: TGTGCCTGGACCTTTAGGGATTACCGCCTCGCCGGCTATGGCTACACCTTC. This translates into CAWTFRDYRLAGYGYTF.

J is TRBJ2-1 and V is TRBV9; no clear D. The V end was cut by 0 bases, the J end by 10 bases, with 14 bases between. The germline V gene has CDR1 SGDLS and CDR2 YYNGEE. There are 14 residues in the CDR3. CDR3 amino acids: CASSVVQASQEQFF. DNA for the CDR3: TGTGCCAGCAGCGTAGTTCAGGCTAGTCAGGAGCAGTTCTTC.

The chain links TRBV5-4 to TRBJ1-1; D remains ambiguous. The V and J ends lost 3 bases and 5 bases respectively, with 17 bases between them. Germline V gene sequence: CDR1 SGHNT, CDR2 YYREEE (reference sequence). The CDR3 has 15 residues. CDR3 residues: CASSSPRLGGTEAFF. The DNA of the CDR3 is TGTGCCAGCAGCTCGCCTAGGCTGGGTGGGACTGAAGCTTTCTTT.

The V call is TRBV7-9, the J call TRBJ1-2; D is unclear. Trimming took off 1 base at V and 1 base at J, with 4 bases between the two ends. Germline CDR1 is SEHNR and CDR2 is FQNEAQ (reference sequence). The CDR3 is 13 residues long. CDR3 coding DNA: TGTGCCAGCAGCTTAGGATTTAACTATGGCTACACCTTC. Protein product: CASSLGFNYGYTF.

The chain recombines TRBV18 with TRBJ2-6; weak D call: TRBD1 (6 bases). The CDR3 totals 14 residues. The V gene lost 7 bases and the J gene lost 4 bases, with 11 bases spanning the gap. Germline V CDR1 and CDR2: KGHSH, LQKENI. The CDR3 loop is CASYPGAGANVLTF. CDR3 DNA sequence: TGTGCCAGCTACCCAGGGGCAGGGGCCAACGTCCTGACTTTC.

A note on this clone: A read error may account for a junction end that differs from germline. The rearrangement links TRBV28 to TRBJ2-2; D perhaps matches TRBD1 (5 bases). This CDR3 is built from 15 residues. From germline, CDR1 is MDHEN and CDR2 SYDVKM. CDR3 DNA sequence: TGTGCCAGCAATTTACAGGCCGCTAACACCGGGGAGCTGTTTTTT. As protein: CASNLQAANTGELFF.

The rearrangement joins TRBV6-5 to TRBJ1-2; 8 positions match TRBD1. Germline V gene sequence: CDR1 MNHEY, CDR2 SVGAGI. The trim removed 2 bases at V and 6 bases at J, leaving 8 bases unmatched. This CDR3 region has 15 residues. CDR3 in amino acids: CASSYDPGQVNGYTF. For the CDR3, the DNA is TGTGCCAGCAGTTACGATCCGGGACAGGTCAATGGCTACACCTTC.

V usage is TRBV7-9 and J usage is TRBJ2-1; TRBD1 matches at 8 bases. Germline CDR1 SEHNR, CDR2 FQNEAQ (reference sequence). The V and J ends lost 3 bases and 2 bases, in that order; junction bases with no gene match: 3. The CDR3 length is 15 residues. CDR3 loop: CASSFRTGTYNEQFF. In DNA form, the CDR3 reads TGTGCCAGCAGCTTTCGGACAGGGACCTACAATGAGCAGTTCTTC.